The 29 T cell receptor beta chains reported below all come from one sample, sequenced in a study of T cell repertoires in enteric fever. TCRdb ran MiXCR on the reads and lists one entry per CDR3 protein. The sample holds 1,500 to 2,000 distinct CDR3 sequences, under 45% seen once. Source material: CCR7- CD38- CD4+ T cells from PBMCs. These TCRs come from a human donor with Salmonella enteric fever, either typhoid or paratyphoid (not recorded which).

This clonotype rates as medium-sized. V gene TRBV5-1 combines with J gene TRBJ2-7; D gene unclear. The CDR3 runs to 14 residues. Trimming took 5 bases from V and 2 from J, leaving 14 bases between them. Per germline, CDR1 SGHRS and CDR2 YFSETQ. This chain's CDR3 is CASRGKTAAYEQYF. The CDR3 region has the DNA TGCGCCAGCAGGGGGAAAACGGCCGCCTACGAGCAGTACTTC.

This chain joins TRBV7-6 and TRBJ1-1, with D hard to call. Germline CDR1 reads SGHVS; CDR2 reads FNYEAQ. Trimming cost V 4 bases and J 6 bases, with 12 bases left between them. The CDR3 runs 13 residues. The CDR3 protein is CASSWQTYSEAFF. The CDR3, as DNA: TGTGCCAGCAGCTGGCAGACTTACTCTGAAGCTTTCTTT.

This clonotype has just a few counts. As DNA, the CDR3 is TGCGCCAGCAGCCGGACCGGTGACACTGAAGCTTTCTTT. This encodes CASSRTGDTEAFF. The chain carries TRBV5-1 and TRBJ1-1, with unresolved D. CDR1 is SGHRS and CDR2 is YFSETQ in the germline V gene. The CDR3 extends over 13 amino acids. V shed 4 bases and J shed 3 bases, with 10 bases lying between them.

The CDR3 spells CASSPPSWVGGYTF. CDR3 bases: TGTGCCAGCTCACCACCTTCATGGGTTGGTGGCTACACCTTC. This chain joins TRBV18 and TRBJ1-2; D remains unclear. The V end lost 0 bases, the J end lost 7 bases, and 12 bases lay between the germline ends. Looked up from germline, CDR1 is KGHSH and CDR2 is LQKENI. CDR3 length: 14 residues.

The genes are TRBV6-1 and TRBJ1-2; 10 bases are shared with TRBD1. Germline trimming cut 6 bases from V and 12 bases from J; bases unmatched to any gene: 13. This CDR3 has 14 residues. CDR1 and CDR2 from the germline V gene are MNHNS and SASEGT. This CDR3 is CASRTLGQGGLDTF. The CDR3, as DNA: TGTGCCAGCAGAACCCTTGGACAGGGGGGTTTGGACACCTTC.

The table lists this clonotype with a few counts. The chain links TRBV7-3 to TRBJ2-2; D is possibly TRBD2 (6 bases). This CDR3 is 14 amino acids long. The germline CDR1 and CDR2 sequences are SGHTA and FQGTGA. The germline V and J ends were trimmed by 11 bases and 0 bases, with 13 bases remaining between them. The CDR3 bases are TGTGCCTCCCGCGGGGATACGAACACCGGGGAGCTGTTTTTT. Residues: CASRGDTNTGELFF.

This clonotype was counted a single time. The J gene is TRBJ2-5, the V gene TRBV5-1; 7 nucleotides line up with TRBD1. Trimming took 1 base from V and 5 from J; bases not matched to a gene: 11. The CDR3 runs to 16 residues. Per germline, CDR1 SGHRS and CDR2 YFSETQ. The CDR3 DNA sequence: TGCGCCAGCAGCTTGTTGGAAATAGGGGGCAAGGAGACCCAGTACTTC. Protein product: CASSLLEIGGKETQYF.

The J gene is TRBJ2-3, the V gene TRBV18; no definite D call. The CDR3 has 12 amino acids. Germline lookup yields CDR1 KGHSH and CDR2 LQKENI. With 1 base removed from V and 4 bases from J, the gap between germline ends came to 3 bases. CDR3 nucleotide sequence: TGTGCCAGCTCACCACGACCAGATACGCAGTATTTT. Residues: CASSPRPDTQYF.

The rearrangement joins TRBV7-9 to TRBJ2-5, with D possibly called TRBD1 or TRBD2 (5 bases each). This CDR3 spans 15 amino acids. V was trimmed by 3 bases and J by 4 bases, leaving 15 bases between them. CDR1 and CDR2 from the germline V gene are SEHNR and FQNEAQ (reference sequence). Here the CDR3 reads CASSFGRSGAETQYF. CDR3 DNA: TGTGCCAGCAGCTTTGGGAGAAGTGGGGCAGAGACCCAGTACTTC.

This clonotype is judged medium-sized. The J gene is TRBJ2-3, the V gene TRBV7-9, with 13 bases fitting TRBD2. Germline CDR1 reads SEHNR; CDR2 reads FQNEAQ (reference sequence). Trimming cost V 1 base and J 4 bases; bases outside gene matches: 8. The CDR3 has 18 amino acids. Here the CDR3 DNA reads TGTGCCAGCAGCTTAGGCAGGACTAGCGGGAGAGCCCCAGATACGCAGTATTTT. This codes for CASSLGRTSGRAPDTQYF.

This clonotype counts as medium-sized. The chain links TRBV1 to TRBJ1-2; TRBD1, the table's D call, lacks a check against the DNA. TRBV1 is assigned pseudogene status. The length of the CDR3 is 16 residues. The CDR3 here is CTSSQVVKVGTYGYTF. Here the CDR3 DNA reads TGCACCAGCAGCCAAGTCGTGAAGGTAGGGACCTATGGCTACACCTTC.

This clonotype was observed a handful of times. CDR3 DNA: TGTGCCAGCAGCTTAATCGGGAGCTCCTACGAGCAGTACTTC. Protein: CASSLIGSSYEQYF. The genes are TRBV11-1 and TRBJ2-7; TRBD2 might be the D (6 bases). Germline CDR1 SGHAT, CDR2 FQDESV (reference sequence). The ends were cut back, 2 bases at V and 0 bases at J, with 8 bases in the middle. The CDR3 consists of 14 residues.

V and J are TRBV28 and TRBJ2-1, with 8 bases lining up with TRBD2. The CDR3 length is 14 residues. Germline V gene data show CDR1 as MDHEN and CDR2 as SYDVKM. V trimming: 10 bases; J trimming: 2 bases; junction bases outside the gene matches: 7. The CDR3 loop is CATVLAVTYNEQFF. CDR3 DNA sequence: TGTGCCACCGTACTAGCGGTCACCTACAATGAGCAGTTCTTC.

The chain joins TRBV21-1 to TRBJ2-7. TRBV21-1 is classified as a pseudogene. This CDR3 has 14 amino acids. The DNA of the CDR3 is TGTGCCAGCAGCAAAACGGCAGGTTCGGCCGAGCAGTACTTC. Amino acid sequence: CASSKTAGSAEQYF.

By sample share, this clonotype is large. The chain combines TRBV5-1 with TRBJ2-1; TRBD2 is a possible D gene (7 bases). There are 14 residues in the CDR3. CDR1 and CDR2 (germline): SGHRS, YFSETQ. Trimming took 4 bases from V and 7 from J, leaving 15 bases between them. Here the CDR3 reads CASSTGLQGNEQFF. The DNA for the CDR3 is TGCGCCAGCAGCACGGGACTACAGGGTAATGAGCAGTTCTTC.

A few counts support this clonotype. The chain joins TRBV5-1 to TRBJ2-3; D is possibly TRBD2 (5 bases). The V gene lost 4 bases and the J gene lost 3 bases, with 12 bases spanning the gap. This CDR3 has 14 residues. From germline, CDR1 is SGHRS and CDR2 YFSETQ. CDR3 loop: CASSSEGRTDTQYF. For the CDR3, the DNA is TGCGCCAGCAGCAGCGAGGGCCGAACAGATACGCAGTATTTT.

This clonotype has a handful of counts. The J gene is TRBJ2-3, the V gene TRBV19; D remains unclear. The germline CDR1 and CDR2 sequences are LNHDA and SQIVND (reference sequence). Trimming stripped 7 bases from V and 1 base from J, with 9 bases between. This CDR3 has 13 amino acids. CDR3 region: CASTLPGTDTQYF. For the CDR3, the DNA is TGTGCCAGTACCCTTCCCGGCACAGATACGCAGTATTTT.

V usage is TRBV2 and J usage is TRBJ2-6; D unresolved. CDR1 SNHLY and CDR2 FYNNEI come from the germline V gene. Trimming left V 0 bases short and J 0 bases short, with 6 bases between. The CDR3 runs 16 residues. DNA for the CDR3: TGTGCCAGCAGTGAAGCCTGGAACTCTGGGGCCAACGTCCTGACTTTC. As protein: CASSEAWNSGANVLTF.

The chain links TRBV9 to TRBJ1-5; possibly TRBD1 for D (6 bases). Germline V gene lookup returns CDR1 SGDLS and CDR2 YYNGEE. There are 15 residues in the CDR3. The V and J ends lost 3 bases and 1 base respectively, with 11 bases between them. This chain's CDR3 is CASSAGTLSNQPQHF. In DNA, the CDR3 is TGTGCCAGCAGCGCCGGGACACTCAGCAATCAGCCCCAGCATTTT.

The chain couples TRBV5-1 to TRBJ2-2, with 7 bases lining up with TRBD1. The CDR3 is made up of 16 amino acids. The V gene's germline CDR1 is SGHRS and CDR2 YFSETQ. Unmatched junction bases numbered 10, after V lost 4 bases and J lost 4 bases. The CDR3 DNA reads TGCGCCAGCAGCGGATTCGGGACAGTTCGCACCGGGGAGCTGTTTTTT. This translates into CASSGFGTVRTGELFF.

The chain employs TRBV5-1 and TRBJ2-5; D is unresolved. This CDR3 contains 14 residues. Trimming took off 0 bases at V and 4 bases at J, with 10 bases between the two ends. Germline assignment: CDR1 SGHRS and CDR2 YFSETQ. The CDR3 coding sequence is TGCGCCAGCAGCTTGGGTCTAGTTGGAGAGACCCAGTACTTC. Translation gives CASSLGLVGETQYF.

In this sample, this clonotype turned up a few times. This chain links TRBV7-9 with TRBJ2-5, with TRBD2 matching 13 bases. The CDR3 covers 15 residues. Germline V CDR1 and CDR2: SEHNR, FQNEAQ (reference sequence). V gave up 4 bases and J gave up 6 bases; unmatched junction bases: 5. The DNA of the CDR3 is TGTGCCAGCAGCTCCGGACTAGCGGGAGTAAAGACCCAGTACTTC. As protein: CASSSGLAGVKTQYF.

Notes on this clonotype: The DNA is left out, because the CDR3 cannot be placed on it with certainty; the CDR3 is given as TCRdb lists it. The chain links TRBV21-1 to TRBJ2-1. TRBV21-1 represents a pseudogene. The CDR3 spans 17 amino acids, including both terminal residues. The chain's CDR3 is CASSKVGGGSSYNEQFF.

This clonotype was found a few times. V gene TRBV7-2 combines with J gene TRBJ2-7, with D perhaps assigned TRBD1 or TRBD2 (5 bases each). The V end lost 4 bases, the J end lost 0 bases, and 7 bases lay between the germline ends. Germline CDR1 SGHTA, CDR2 FQGNSA. The CDR3 runs 13 residues. The CDR3 DNA reads as TGTGCCAGCAGCTCGGGGCCCTCCTACGAGCAGTACTTC. Translation: CASSSGPSYEQYF. The full variable domain, rest sourced from reference TRBV7-2 and TRBJ2-7, is GAGVSQSPSNKVTEKGKDVELRCDPISGHTALYWYRQSLGQGLEFLIYFQGNSAPDKSGLPSDRFSAERTGGSVSTLTIQRTQQEDSAVYLCASSSGPSYEQYFGPGTRLTVT.

This clonotype is classed as large. The chain has TRBV7-6 and TRBJ1-6; no definite D call. Trimming took off 1 base at V and 8 bases at J, with 6 bases between the two ends. CDR1 and CDR2 (germline): SGHVS, FNYEAQ. CDR3 length: 13 amino acids. CDR3 sequence reads: CASSLGGDSPLHF. Here the CDR3 DNA reads TGTGCCAGCAGCTTAGGCGGAGATTCACCCCTCCACTTT.

The chain is built from TRBV27 and TRBJ2-5; 7 bases are a match to TRBD2. After removal of 4 bases from V and 5 bases from J, the junction contained 4 bases not matched to a gene. Germline CDR1 and CDR2: MNHEY and SMNVEV (reference sequence). This CDR3 has 13 amino acids. CDR3 nucleotide sequence: TGTGCCAGCAGTTCCGGGGGGAAGGAGACCCAGTACTTC. This translates into CASSSGGKETQYF.

The J gene is TRBJ2-7, the V gene TRBV7-2; no clear D gene. CDR1 SGHTA and CDR2 FQGNSA come from the germline V gene. CDR3 length: 15 residues. V was cut by 0 bases and J by 3 bases, with 12 bases left in between. The CDR3 bases are TGTGCCAGCAGCTTAGCCCAGTTGGGTCGCTACGAGCAGTACTTC. This sequence encodes CASSLAQLGRYEQYF.

The chain uses TRBV18 and TRBJ2-1; possibly TRBD2 for D (5 bases). V lost 3 bases and J 0 bases, leaving 15 bases between the germline ends. CDR1 and CDR2 from the germline V gene are KGHSH and LQKENI. This CDR3 region has 17 residues. The CDR3 DNA sequence: TGTGCCAGCTCACCGATACTAGTCCGAAGCTCCTACAATGAGCAGTTCTTC. Encoded protein: CASSPILVRSSYNEQFF.

This clonotype was counted a few times. The rearrangement uses TRBV7-9 and TRBJ1-4; D is ambiguous. The germline CDR1 and CDR2 sequences are SEHNR and FQNEAQ (reference sequence). V was cut by 5 bases and J by 3 bases, with 13 bases left in between. The CDR3 length is 15 residues. CDR3 coding DNA: TGTGCCAGCAGCCTGACGACGGTAGCTAATGAAAAACTGTTTTTT. Translating gives CASSLTTVANEKLFF.